The 5 T cell receptor beta chains presented below share a single source sample, sequenced in a study of cytomegalovirus exposure and HLA in healthy donors. PCR was performed using 60 Vbeta and 13 Jbeta primers. Sequenced by immunoSEQ multiplex PCR; TCRdb stores in-frame clones only, minus some. Listed are about 140,000 clones; approximately 0.88% falls within the top ten. Sequencing was done on a sample of PBMCs. Every receptor here comes from a male donor in good health and CMV-seronegative.

The rearrangement uses TRBV18 and TRBJ2-5; D unclear. Germline V gene data show CDR1 as KGHSH and CDR2 as LQKENI. CDR3 length equals 13 residues. V shed 2 bases and J shed 2 bases, with 6 bases lying between them. The CDR3 here is CASSPNRQETQYF. CDR3 coding DNA: TGTGCCAGCTCACCAAACAGACAAGAGACCCAGTACTTC.

The CDR3 here is CASTSRNTIYF. CDR3 coding DNA: TGTGCCAGCACATCGCGGAACACCATATATTTT. The rearrangement joins TRBV19 to TRBJ1-3; D is undetermined. Germline-derived CDR1 and CDR2 are LNHDA and SQIVND (reference sequence). The CDR3 spans 11 residues. Trimming cost V 9 bases and J 7 bases, with 10 bases left between them.

The chain joins TRBV18 to TRBJ1-5; TRBD1 agrees at 8 bases. CDR3 length: 15 residues. Germline trimming cut 6 bases from V and 6 bases from J; bases unmatched to any gene: 10. From germline, CDR1 is KGHSH and CDR2 LQKENI. The CDR3 spells CASSFPGQVVQPQHF. The CDR3 DNA sequence: TGTGCCAGCTCTTTTCCGGGACAGGTCGTTCAGCCCCAGCATTTT. Full variable domain (missing parts from reference TRBV18 and TRBJ1-5): NAGVMQNPRHLVRRRGQEARLRCSPMKGHSHVYWYRQLPEEGLKFMVYLQKENIIDESGMPKERFSAEFPKEGPSILRIQQVVRGDSAAYFCASSFPGQVVQPQHFGDGTRLSIL.

The chain couples TRBV7-8 to TRBJ2-1, with D tentatively TRBD1 (5 bases). This CDR3 is built from 16 residues. CDR1 is SGHVS, CDR2 FQNEAQ, per germline. Between the trimmed V and J ends, which lost 5 bases and 6 bases, there was a span of 20 bases. As DNA, the CDR3 is TGTGCCAGCAGCCTCAGGTGGCAGGGCACTTCCAATGAGCAGTTCTTC. Translated: CASSLRWQGTSNEQFF. The full variable domain, rest sourced from reference TRBV7-8 and TRBJ2-1, is GAGVSQSPRYKVAKRGQDVALRCDPISGHVSLFWYQQALGQGPEFLTYFQNEAQLDKSGLPSDRFFAERPEGSVSTLKIQRTQQEDSAVYLCASSLRWQGTSNEQFFGPGTRLTVL.

V is TRBV29-1 and J is TRBJ2-1, with TRBD2 matching 13 bases. V shed 5 bases and J 5 bases; nucleotides not matched to a gene: 9. This CDR3 spans 16 amino acids. Germline CDR1 SQVTM, CDR2 ANQGSEA. The CDR3 DNA sequence: TGCAGCGTTATTCCCCGACTAGCGGGGGGACACAATGAGCAGTTCTTC. Amino acids: CSVIPRLAGGHNEQFF.